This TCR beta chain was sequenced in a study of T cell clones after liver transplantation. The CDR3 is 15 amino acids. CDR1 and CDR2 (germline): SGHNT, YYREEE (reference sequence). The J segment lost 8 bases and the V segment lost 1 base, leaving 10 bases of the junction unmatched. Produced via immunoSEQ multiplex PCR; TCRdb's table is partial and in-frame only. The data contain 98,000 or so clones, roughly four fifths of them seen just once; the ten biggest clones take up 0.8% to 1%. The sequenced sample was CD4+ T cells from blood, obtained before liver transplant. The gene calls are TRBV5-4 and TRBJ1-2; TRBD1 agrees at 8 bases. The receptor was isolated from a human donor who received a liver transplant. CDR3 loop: CASSLKSQGAWGYTF. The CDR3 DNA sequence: TGTGCCAGCAGCTTGAAGTCTCAGGGGGCTTGGGGCTACACCTTC.